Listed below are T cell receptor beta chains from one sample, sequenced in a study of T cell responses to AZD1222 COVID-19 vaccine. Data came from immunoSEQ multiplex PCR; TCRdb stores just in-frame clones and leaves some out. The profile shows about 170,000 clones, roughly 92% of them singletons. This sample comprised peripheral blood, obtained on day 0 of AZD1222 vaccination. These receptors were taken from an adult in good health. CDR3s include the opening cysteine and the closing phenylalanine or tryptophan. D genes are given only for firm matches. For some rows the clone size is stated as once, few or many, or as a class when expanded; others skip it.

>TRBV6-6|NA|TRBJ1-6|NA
TGTGCCAGCAGTCTGGATCCACCAAGCTCCTATAATTCACCCCTCCACTTT
CASSLDPPSSYNSPLHF
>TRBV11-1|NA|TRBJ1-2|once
TGTGCCAGCAGCTTAGGGCAAGGGGCGGACTATGGCTACACCTTC
CASSLGQGADYGYTF
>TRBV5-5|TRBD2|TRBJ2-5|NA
TGTGCCAGCAGCCCTAGCGGGAGACTACAAGAGACCCAGTACTTC
CASSPSGRLQETQYF
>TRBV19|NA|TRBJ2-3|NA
TGTGCCAGTACCCCAACAGGAATATACGGCACAGATACGCAGTATTTT
CASTPTGIYGTDTQYF
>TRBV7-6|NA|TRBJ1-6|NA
TGTGCCAGCAGCTTAGCGGGGGTTAGTTCACCCCTCCACTTT
CASSLAGVSSPLHF
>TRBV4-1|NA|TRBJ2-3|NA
TGCGCCAGCAGCCAAGTAGCCGGGGCACGGAGCACAGATACGCAGTATTTT
CASSQVAGARSTDTQYF
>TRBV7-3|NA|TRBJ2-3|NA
TGTGCCAGCAGCTTAAGTGTCCCAGATACGCAGTATTTT
CASSLSVPDTQYF
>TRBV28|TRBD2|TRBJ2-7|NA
TGTGCCAGCAGTTTAAGAGCGGGGGTTCTGTACTTC
CASSLRAGVLYF
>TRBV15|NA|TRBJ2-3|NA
TGTGCCACCAGCAGAGGGGGTCCCCTCACAGATACGCAGTATTTT
CATSRGGPLTDTQYF
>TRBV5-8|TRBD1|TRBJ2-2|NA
TGTGCCAGCGGTAGGGACAGGGGGCTCGCCGGGGAGCTGTTTTTT
CASGRDRGLAGELFF
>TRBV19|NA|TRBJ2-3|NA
TGTGCCAGTAGCCTCCAGGGTTTCACAGATACGCAGTATTTT
CASSLQGFTDTQYF
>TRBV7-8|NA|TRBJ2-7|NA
TGTGCCAGCAGCTTATACAAAGGGTACTACGAGCAGTACTTC
CASSLYKGYYEQYF
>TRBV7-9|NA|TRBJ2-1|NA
TGTGCCAGCAGCTTTGTTGGGGGCAACAATGAGCAGTTCTTC
CASSFVGGNNEQFF
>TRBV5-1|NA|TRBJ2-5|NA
TGCGCCAGCAGCTTGGGACATCAAGGAGAGACCCAGTACTTC
CASSLGHQGETQYF
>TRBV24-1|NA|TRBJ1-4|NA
TGTGCCACCAGTGCCACCGCATATGAAAAACTGTTTTTT
CATSATAYEKLFF
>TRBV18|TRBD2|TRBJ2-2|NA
TGTGCCAGCTCACCACTAACCGGAGGCACTAGCGGGAGGAAGTCCACCGGGGAGCTGTTTTTT
CASSPLTGGTSGRKSTGELFF
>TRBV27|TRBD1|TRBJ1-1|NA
TGTGCCAGCAGTCCTCAGGGGGCAACTGAAGCTTTCTTT
CASSPQGATEAFF
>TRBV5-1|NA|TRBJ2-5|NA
TGCGCCAGCAGCTCGGACGGCCGCCAAGAGACCCAGTACTTC
CASSSDGRQETQYF
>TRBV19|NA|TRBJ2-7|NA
TGTGCCAGTAGGAGCGGTAGCTCCTACGAGCAGTACTTC
CASRSGSSYEQYF
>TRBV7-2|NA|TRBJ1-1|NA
TGTGCCAGCAGCTTCCTTGCTACTGAAGCTTTCTTT
CASSFLATEAFF
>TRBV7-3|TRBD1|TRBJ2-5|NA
TGTGCCAGCAGTCCTACAGGGGGCTCGGAGACCCAGTACTTC
CASSPTGGSETQYF
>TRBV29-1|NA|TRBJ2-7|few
TGCAGCGCTGTAACAGGGCCCCACGAGCAGTACTTC
CSAVTGPHEQYF
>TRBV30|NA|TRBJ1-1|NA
TGTGCCTGGAGTGTAACGGATAACACTGAAGCTTTCTTT
CAWSVTDNTEAFF
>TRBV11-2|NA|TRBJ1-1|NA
TGTGCCAGCAGCCTCGACGGAACTGAAGCTTTCTTT
CASSLDGTEAFF
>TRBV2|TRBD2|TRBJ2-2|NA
TGTGCCAGCAGTGAGGGACTAGCGGGTTTTACGACCGGGGAGCTGTTTTTT
CASSEGLAGFTTGELFF
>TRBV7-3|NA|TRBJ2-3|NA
TGTGCCAGCAGCTTATCTGAGGGAAATACGCAGTATTTT
CASSLSEGNTQYF